The 17 T cell receptor beta chains below come from one sample, sequenced in a study of blood T cell repertoires in COVID-19. Libraries were prepared by immunoSEQ multiplex PCR; TCRdb keeps only in-frame clonotypes and omits some of them. The data hold about 270,000 clones, with 81% observed a single time. Sequencing was performed on peripheral blood. The receptor set was obtained from an older woman with active or convalescent COVID-19.

A remark on this clone: Germline and junction disagree at one end, which may indicate a read error. The V gene is TRBV14, the J gene TRBJ1-1; 7 bases are shared with TRBD1. The CDR3 covers 15 residues. The germline gives CDR1 SGHDN, CDR2 FVKESK. The CDR3 loop reads CASSPRQGPASRVRF. The CDR3, as DNA: TGTGCCAGCAGCCCAAGACAGGGTCCGGCGTCCCGAGTTCGGTTT.

V and J are TRBV12-5 and TRBJ2-2; 8 bases are shared with TRBD1. The J segment lost 7 bases and the V segment lost 5 bases, leaving 6 bases of the junction unmatched. This CDR3 is built from 14 residues. CDR1 and CDR2 from the germline V gene are LGHNT and FRNRAP. The CDR3 region is CASGIRGQGGELFF. The CDR3 DNA follows: TGTGCTAGTGGTATCAGGGGGCAGGGCGGGGAGCTGTTTTTT. The full variable domain, completed using reference TRBV12-5 and TRBJ2-2, is DARVTQTPRHKVTEMGQEVTMRCQPILGHNTVFWYRQTMMQGLELLAYFRNRAPLDDSGMPKDRFSAEMPDATLATLKIQPSEPRDSAVYFCASGIRGQGGELFFGEGSRLTVL.

The V gene is TRBV23-1, the J gene TRBJ2-1; 7 nucleotides match TRBD2. TRBV23-1 is an ORF for which the function is uncertain. CDR3 length: 11 residues. The CDR3 DNA follows: TGCGGGCAGCGGGGTTACAATGAGCAGTTCTTC. Its protein product is CGQRGYNEQFF.

This clone was seen once. This chain links TRBV6-5 with TRBJ1-1, with D perhaps TRBD1 (5 bases). The V end lost 6 bases, the J end lost 0 bases, and 14 bases lay between the germline ends. The CDR3 runs to 15 residues. Germline V gene data show CDR1 as MNHEY and CDR2 as SVGAGI. The CDR3 DNA follows: TGTGCCAGCAGGCCGGGGGAGGCGATGAACACTGAAGCTTTCTTT. Its translation: CASRPGEAMNTEAFF.

This clone was seen only a few times. The rearrangement uses TRBV11-3 and TRBJ2-1; D may be TRBD1 (6 bases). Looked up from germline, CDR1 is SGHNT and CDR2 is YENEEA. The CDR3 totals 13 residues. V lost 3 bases and J 5 bases, leaving 8 bases between the germline ends. In nucleotides, the CDR3 is TGTGCCAGCAGCTTGGGGGCCAACAATGAGCAGTTCTTC. Protein: CASSLGANNEQFF.

This chain uses TRBV7-3 with TRBJ2-1, with TRBD2 matching 8 bases. V gave up 4 bases and J gave up 10 bases; unmatched junction bases: 12. The CDR3 has 15 amino acids. Germline values: CDR1 SGHTA, CDR2 FQGTGA. CDR3 protein: CASSSLTGGLGEQFF. CDR3 nucleotides: TGTGCCAGCAGCTCCCTGACGGGGGGGCTTGGAGAGCAGTTCTTC.

This chain links TRBV30 with TRBJ2-3; 11 positions agree with TRBD2. The CDR3 contains 16 residues. The V gene end was trimmed by 2 bases and the J gene end by 0 bases; junction bases not matched to a gene: 4. Germline V gene sequence: CDR1 GTSNPN, CDR2 SVGIG (reference sequence). CDR3 loop: CAWSRLAGGSTDTQYF. In DNA, the CDR3 is TGTGCCTGGAGTAGGCTAGCGGGGGGTAGCACAGATACGCAGTATTTT.

The rearrangement uses TRBV19 and TRBJ1-6, with 10 bases identical to TRBD1. The CDR3 is made up of 15 amino acids. The ends lost 6 bases at V and 10 bases at J; junction bases unmatched: 9. From germline, CDR1 is LNHDA and CDR2 SQIVND (reference sequence). CDR3 DNA sequence: TGTGCCAGTAGCGTCCGGGACAGGGGAAAGTCACCCCTCCACTTT. It is translated as CASSVRDRGKSPLHF. The entire variable domain, with the rest obtained from reference TRBV19 and TRBJ1-6, is as follows: DGGITQSPKYLFRKEGQNVTLSCEQNLNHDAMYWYRQDPGQGLRLIYYSQIVNDFQKGDIAEGYSVSREKKESFPLTVTSAQKNPTAFYLCASSVRDRGKSPLHFGNGTRLTVT.

This clone has more than one count but fewer than ten. The genes are TRBV6-4 and TRBJ2-3, with D possibly TRBD2 on 6 matching bases. Germline loops: CDR1 MRHNA, CDR2 SNTAGT. The CDR3 sequence is 15 residues long. Trimming shortened V by 6 bases and J by 0 bases, and 13 bases separated the two germline ends. The CDR3 DNA follows: TGTGCCAGCAGCTCCGGGACTTCGAGCACAGATACGCAGTATTTT. Its translation: CASSSGTSSTDTQYF.

The chain carries TRBV7-9 and TRBJ1-2; D not resolved. This CDR3 has 14 residues. V lost 5 bases and J lost 4, with 14 bases in between. The germline V gene has CDR1 SEHNR and CDR2 FQNEAQ (reference sequence). The CDR3 here is CASSPLRGIYGYTF. In DNA, the CDR3 is TGTGCCAGCAGCCCTCTTCGAGGGATCTATGGCTACACCTTC.

This clone was picked up one time. The V and J genes are TRBV18 and TRBJ2-3, with D perhaps matching TRBD1 (7 bases). V lost 3 bases to trimming and J lost 3 bases, with 10 bases between them. Germline V gene sequence: CDR1 KGHSH, CDR2 LQKENI. The CDR3 is 14 residues long. The DNA for the CDR3 is TGTGCCAGCTCACCGACAGGGAGGACAGATACGCAGTATTTT. Protein: CASSPTGRTDTQYF.

The chain links TRBV18 to TRBJ2-7, with 7 bases lining up with TRBD1. Per the germline V gene, CDR1 is KGHSH and CDR2 is LQKENI. V lost 1 base to trimming and J lost 1 base; unmatched junction nucleotides: 4. The CDR3 totals 15 residues. DNA of the CDR3: TGTGCCAGCTCACCACGACAGGGATGGTCCTACGAGCAGTACTTC. Its protein product is CASSPRQGWSYEQYF.

This chain links TRBV4-2 with TRBJ1-5; D is unresolved. The germline V gene encodes CDR1 LGHNA and CDR2 YNFKEQ. V dropped 4 bases and J dropped 5 bases, with 12 bases sitting between them. This CDR3 contains 14 residues. The CDR3 sequence is CASSRFGGDQPQHF. The DNA of the CDR3 is TGTGCCAGCAGCCGTTTCGGCGGGGATCAGCCCCAGCATTTT.

This rearrangement joins TRBV7-9 to TRBJ1-1; D possibly corresponds to TRBD1 (6 bases). CDR3 length: 17 residues. The V gene lost 6 bases and the J gene lost 0 bases, with 20 bases spanning the gap. The germline gives CDR1 SEHNR, CDR2 FQNEAQ (reference sequence). This chain's CDR3 is CASSFAPGASLNTEAFF. The CDR3 region has the DNA TGTGCCAGCAGTTTCGCACCAGGGGCGTCCTTGAACACTGAAGCTTTCTTT.

The chain links TRBV6-5 to TRBJ1-1; D not resolved. Between the trimmed V and J ends, which lost 7 bases and 4 bases, there was a span of 13 bases. This CDR3 contains 13 residues. Germline V lookup: CDR1 MNHEY, CDR2 SVGAGI. Written as DNA, the CDR3 is TGTGCCAGCACCTCCTACACGGGCACTGAAGCTTTCTTT. Protein product: CASTSYTGTEAFF.

V usage is TRBV12-2 and J usage is TRBJ1-5. TRBV12-2 counts as a pseudogene. The CDR3 is 22 residues long. CDR3 sequence reads: CASRREAFLTPPPRYSNQPQHF. In DNA form, the CDR3 reads TGTGCAAGTCGCAGAGAAGCATTTTTAACGCCGCCCCCCCGTTATAGCAATCAGCCCCAGCATTTT.

This chain connects TRBV19 to TRBJ2-7; D may be TRBD1 (6 bases). Germline CDR1 reads LNHDA; CDR2 reads SQIVND (reference sequence). The CDR3 is 13 residues long. Between the trimmed V and J ends, which lost 5 bases and 3 bases, there was a span of 11 bases. For the CDR3, the DNA is TGTGCCAGTAGTCACGTACAGGGCTACGAGCAGTACTTC. Translated, it gives CASSHVQGYEQYF. Full variable domain (outside the CDR3, taken from reference TRBV19 and TRBJ2-7): DGGITQSPKYLFRKEGQNVTLSCEQNLNHDAMYWYRQDPGQGLRLIYYSQIVNDFQKGDIAEGYSVSREKKESFPLTVTSAQKNPTAFYLCASSHVQGYEQYFGPGTRLTVT.